The rows below give T cell receptor beta chains drawn from one sample of a study of shared clonotypes between healthy human individuals. Produced via immunoSEQ multiplex PCR; TCRdb's table is partial and in-frame only. The sample yields over 400,000 clones, over 70% seen once. The sample comprised PBMCs. The receptors originated from a woman aged 35 to 49 in good health. Some clones in this sample may be carry-over from other donors' samples. The CDR3 runs from the conserved cysteine through the conserved F or W. Fields, in order: D gene, V gene, J gene, clone size, CDR3 DNA, CDR3 protein. A D gene is named only where the DNA matches it firmly. Clone size appears in some rows only: once, few, many, or a class for an expanded clone.

D: NA; V: TRBV2; J: TRBJ2-2; size: NA; DNA: TGTGCCAGCAGAGGAAGCGTGGGGGCCTTCGGGGAGCTGTTTTTT; CDR3: CASRGSVGAFGELFF
D: NA; V: TRBV14; J: TRBJ2-5; size: NA; DNA: TGTGCCAGCAGCGCCGGTCTAGGGGGAGCAGAGACCCAGTACTTC; CDR3: CASSAGLGGAETQYF
D: NA; V: TRBV29-1; J: TRBJ1-1; size: few; DNA: TGCAGCGTTGAAGACGGGGCTAACACTGAAGCTTTCTTT; CDR3: CSVEDGANTEAFF
D: TRBD2; V: TRBV19; J: TRBJ2-1; size: once; DNA: TGTGCCAGTAGTAGACTAGCGGGAGGGCGAAATGAGCAGTTCTTC; CDR3: CASSRLAGGRNEQFF
D: TRBD2; V: TRBV2; J: TRBJ2-5; size: once; DNA: TGTGCCAGCAGTGAAAGGGAGGCGACTAGCGGGTTGTGGGAGACCCAGTACTTC; CDR3: CASSEREATSGLWETQYF
D: NA; V: TRBV5-1; J: TRBJ1-1; size: NA; DNA: TGCGCCAGCAACCCCGGGGTTGGTGGGGGGACTGAAGCTTTCTTT; CDR3: CASNPGVGGGTEAFF
D: TRBD2; V: TRBV7-2; J: TRBJ2-7; size: NA; DNA: TGTGCCAGCAGCTTAGCTGGGGCTAGCGGCCTGTCCTACGAGCAGTACTTC; CDR3: CASSLAGASGLSYEQYF
D: NA; V: TRBV5-4; J: TRBJ2-5; size: once; DNA: TGTGCCAGCAGCTTGGTTCAGGGTAACCAAGAGACCCAGTACTTC; CDR3: CASSLVQGNQETQYF
D: TRBD2; V: TRBV13; J: TRBJ2-7; size: NA; DNA: TGTGCCAGCAGCCCACGAGGTAGCGGGGGCTACGAGCAGTACTTC; CDR3: CASSPRGSGGYEQYF
D: TRBD1; V: TRBV28; J: TRBJ2-7; size: NA; DNA: TGTGCCAGCAGTTCCCCCGCCCGGCAGGGGGCTTACGAGCAGTACTTC; CDR3: CASSSPARQGAYEQYF
D: NA; V: TRBV7-9; J: TRBJ2-1; size: NA; DNA: TGTGCCAGCAGCTTAGTGGCAGGGACTTACAATGAGCAGTTCTTC; CDR3: CASSLVAGTYNEQFF
D: NA; V: TRBV27; J: TRBJ1-1; size: NA; DNA: TGTGCCAGCAGTTTGCGGGAGGGGTACTCTGAAGCTTTCTTT; CDR3: CASSLREGYSEAFF
D: TRBD1; V: TRBV6-1; J: TRBJ1-3; size: NA; DNA: TGTGCCGTACAGGGGGTCAGTGGAAACACCATATATTTT; CDR3: CAVQGVSGNTIYF
D: NA; V: TRBV6-1; J: TRBJ2-7; size: NA; DNA: TGTGCCAGCAGTCTCACCTCCTACGAGCAGTACTTC; CDR3: CASSLTSYEQYF
D: TRBD1; V: TRBV4-1; J: TRBJ1-4; size: NA; DNA: TGCGCCAGCAGCCAGACAGGGATAGCTGAAAAACTGTTTTTT; CDR3: CASSQTGIAEKLFF
D: TRBD1; V: TRBV18; J: TRBJ1-5; size: once; DNA: TGTGCCAGCTCATCGGGACAGAGTGGATCCGGTCAGCCCCAGCATTTT; CDR3: CASSSGQSGSGQPQHF
D: NA; V: TRBV28; J: TRBJ2-2; size: once; DNA: TGTGCCAGCAGTACCGATCCCGGGGGGCTCGGGGAGCTGTTTTTT; CDR3: CASSTDPGGLGELFF
D: NA; V: TRBV28; J: TRBJ2-7; size: NA; DNA: TGTGCCAGCAGTTTGATGCCGTCATCCTACGAGCAGTACTTC; CDR3: CASSLMPSSYEQYF
D: NA; V: TRBV7-3; J: TRBJ2-3; size: once; DNA: TGTGCCAGCAGCCCGGACACAAGGACGCAGTATTTT; CDR3: CASSPDTRTQYF
D: TRBD1; V: TRBV7-9; J: TRBJ1-2; size: NA; DNA: TGTGCCAGCAGCCCGGGACAGGAGGGCTATGGCTACACCTTC; CDR3: CASSPGQEGYGYTF
D: NA; V: TRBV2; J: TRBJ2-3; size: NA; DNA: TGTGCCAGCTCTCGGGAGTTCCTAGATACGCAGTATTTT; CDR3: CASSREFLDTQYF
D: NA; V: TRBV28; J: TRBJ2-6; size: NA; DNA: TGTGCCAGCACTTCCCCCGGGGCCAGTGGGGCCAACGTCCTGACTTTC; CDR3: CASTSPGASGANVLTF
D: NA; V: TRBV30; J: TRBJ2-2; size: NA; DNA: TGTGCCTGGAGTGTGGACGTCGGGGAGCTGTTTTTT; CDR3: CAWSVDVGELFF
D: TRBD1; V: TRBV5-6; J: TRBJ2-4; size: NA; DNA: TGTGCCAGCAGCTTGGGGGACAGGTTTTCTTTGGCTGGAAACATTCAGTACTTC; CDR3: CASSLGDRFSLAGNIQYF
D: NA; V: TRBV2; J: TRBJ2-5; size: NA; DNA: TGTGCCAGCAGTGATGAAGAGACCCAGTACTTC; CDR3: CASSDEETQYF
D: NA; V: TRBV5-1; J: TRBJ2-1; size: NA; DNA: TGCGCCAGCAGCTTGGAGGGCAGGGCCCGTGAGCAGTTCTTC; CDR3: CASSLEGRAREQFF
D: NA; V: TRBV11-2; J: TRBJ1-3; size: NA; DNA: TGTGCCAGCAGTTCGGGCAGCACCATATATTTT; CDR3: CASSSGSTIYF
D: TRBD2; V: TRBV5-4; J: TRBJ2-1; size: NA; DNA: TGTGCCAGCAGCTTCGGCGGGAGGGAGGAGCAGTTCTTC; CDR3: CASSFGGREEQFF
D: NA; V: TRBV7-3; J: TRBJ2-5; size: NA; DNA: TGTGCCAGCAGCCGCCGGACGGAAGAGACCCAGTACTTC; CDR3: CASSRRTEETQYF
D: TRBD1; V: TRBV9; J: TRBJ2-2; size: NA; DNA: TGTGCCAGCAGCGTCATAGGGGGCGCGGCAGGGGAGCTGTTTTTT; CDR3: CASSVIGGAAGELFF
D: TRBD1; V: TRBV7-9; J: TRBJ2-7; size: few; DNA: TGTGCCAGCAGCGACCTGACAGGGGGCGCCTACGAGCAGTACTTC; CDR3: CASSDLTGGAYEQYF
D: NA; V: TRBV2; J: TRBJ2-3; size: NA; DNA: TGTGCCAGCAGAGGTTACGGTCTTAGCACAGATACGCAGTATTTT; CDR3: CASRGYGLSTDTQYF
D: NA; V: TRBV9; J: TRBJ2-7; size: NA; DNA: TGTGCCAGCAGCGTAGGTTCGGCGGGGCAAGAGCAGTACTTC; CDR3: CASSVGSAGQEQYF
D: NA; V: TRBV9; J: TRBJ2-7; size: NA; DNA: TGTGCCAGCAGCGTGCACGACGGGTACGAGCAGTACTTC; CDR3: CASSVHDGYEQYF
D: TRBD1; V: TRBV14; J: TRBJ1-3; size: NA; DNA: TGTGCCAGCAGCACGGGACAGGGCTCTGGAAACACCATATATTTT; CDR3: CASSTGQGSGNTIYF
D: NA; V: TRBV4-1; J: TRBJ2-3; size: NA; DNA: TGCGCCAGCAGCCAAGTAGGGGGACTAAGCACAGATACGCAGTATTTT; CDR3: CASSQVGGLSTDTQYF
D: NA; V: TRBV10-1; J: TRBJ1-1; size: NA; DNA: TGCGCCAGCAGTGAGTCGGCAGACACTGAAGCTTTCTTT; CDR3: CASSESADTEAFF
D: NA; V: TRBV30; J: TRBJ2-2; size: NA; DNA: TGTGCCTGGAGTGTACGGAGGGGCACCGGGGAGCTGTTTTTT; CDR3: CAWSVRRGTGELFF
D: TRBD2; V: TRBV4-1; J: TRBJ2-3; size: NA; DNA: TGCGCCAGCAGCCCGACACCTAGCGGGAGAATTACAGATACGCAGTATTTT; CDR3: CASSPTPSGRITDTQYF